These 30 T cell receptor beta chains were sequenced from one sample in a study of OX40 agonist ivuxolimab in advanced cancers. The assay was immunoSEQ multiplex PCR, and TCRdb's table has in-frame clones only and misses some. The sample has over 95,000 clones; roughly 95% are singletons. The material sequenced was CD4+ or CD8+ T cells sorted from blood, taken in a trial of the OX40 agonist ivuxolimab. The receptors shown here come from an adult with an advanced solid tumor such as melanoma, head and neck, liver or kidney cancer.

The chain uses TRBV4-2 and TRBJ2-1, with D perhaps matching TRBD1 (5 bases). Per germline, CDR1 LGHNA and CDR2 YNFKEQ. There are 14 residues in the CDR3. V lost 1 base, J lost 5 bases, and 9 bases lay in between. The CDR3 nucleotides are TGTGCCAGCAGCCAAGTCCTCAGGGACAATGAGCAGTTCTTC. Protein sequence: CASSQVLRDNEQFF.

This chain's CDR3 is CASSEGTGSNEQFF. As DNA, the CDR3 is TGTGCCAGCAGCGAGGGGACAGGGAGTAATGAGCAGTTCTTC. V is TRBV5-6 and J is TRBJ2-1; 9 nucleotides match TRBD1. The V and J ends lost 4 bases and 7 bases, in that order; junction bases with no gene match: 6. The germline V gene has CDR1 SGHDT and CDR2 YYEEEE. The CDR3 spans 14 residues.

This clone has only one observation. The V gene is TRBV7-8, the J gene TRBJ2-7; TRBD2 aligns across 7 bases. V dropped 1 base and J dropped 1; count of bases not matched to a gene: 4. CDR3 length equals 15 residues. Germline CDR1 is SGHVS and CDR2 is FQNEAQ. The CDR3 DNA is TGTGCCAGCAGCTTAGGAGAGCGGGGATCCTACGAGCAGTACTTC. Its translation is CASSLGERGSYEQYF.

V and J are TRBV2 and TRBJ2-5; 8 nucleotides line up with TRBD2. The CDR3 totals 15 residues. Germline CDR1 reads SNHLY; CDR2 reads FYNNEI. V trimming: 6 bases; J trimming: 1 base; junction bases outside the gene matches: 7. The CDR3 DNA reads TGTGCCAGCAGCACCGGGGGGGGGTCCCAAGAGACCCAGTACTTC. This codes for CASSTGGGSQETQYF.

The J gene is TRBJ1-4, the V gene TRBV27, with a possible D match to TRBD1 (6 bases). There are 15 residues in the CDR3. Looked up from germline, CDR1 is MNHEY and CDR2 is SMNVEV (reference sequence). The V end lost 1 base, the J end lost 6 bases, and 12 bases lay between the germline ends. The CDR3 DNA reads TGTGCCAGCAGTTTATTGGGGGGCGCCTATGAAAAACTGTTTTTT. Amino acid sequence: CASSLLGGAYEKLFF. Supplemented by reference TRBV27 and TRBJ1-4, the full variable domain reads EAQVTQNPRYLITVTGKKLTVTCSQNMNHEYMSWYRQDPGLGLRQIYYSMNVEVTDKGDVPEGYKVSRKEKRNFPLILESPSPNQTSLYFCASSLLGGAYEKLFFGSGTQLSVL.

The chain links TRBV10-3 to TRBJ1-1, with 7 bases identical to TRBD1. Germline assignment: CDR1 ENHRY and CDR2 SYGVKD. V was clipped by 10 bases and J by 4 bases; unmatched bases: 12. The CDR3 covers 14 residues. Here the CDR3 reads CASEFGTEGTEAFF. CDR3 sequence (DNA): TGTGCCAGCGAATTCGGGACAGAGGGCACTGAAGCTTTCTTT.

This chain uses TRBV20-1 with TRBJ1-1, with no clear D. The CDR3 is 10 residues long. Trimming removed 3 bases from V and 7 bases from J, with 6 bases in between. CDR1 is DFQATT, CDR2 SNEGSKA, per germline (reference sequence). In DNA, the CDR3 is TGCAGTGCTAGTCCGGGTGAAGCTTTCTTT. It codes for CSASPGEAFF.

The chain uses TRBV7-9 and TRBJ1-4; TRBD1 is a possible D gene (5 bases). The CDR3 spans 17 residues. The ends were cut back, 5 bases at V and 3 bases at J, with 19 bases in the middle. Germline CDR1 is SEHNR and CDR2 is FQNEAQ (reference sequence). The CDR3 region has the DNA TGTGCCAGCAGCCTACTGTCGGCAGGGTTTCCTAATGAAAAACTGTTTTTT. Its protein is CASSLLSAGFPNEKLFF.

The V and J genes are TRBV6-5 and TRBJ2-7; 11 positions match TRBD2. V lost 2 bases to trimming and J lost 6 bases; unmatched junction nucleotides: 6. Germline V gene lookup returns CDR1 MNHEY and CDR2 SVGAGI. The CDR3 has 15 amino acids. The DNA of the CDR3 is TGTGCCAGCAGTTACCTAGCGGGAGGCGTAGCCGAGCAGTACTTC. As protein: CASSYLAGGVAEQYF.

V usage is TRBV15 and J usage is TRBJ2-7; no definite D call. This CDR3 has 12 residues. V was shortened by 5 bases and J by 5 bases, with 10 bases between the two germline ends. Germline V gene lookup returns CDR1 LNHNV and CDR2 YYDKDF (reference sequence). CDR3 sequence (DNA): TGTGCCACCAGCTCCCTCCGCCACGAGCAGTACTTC. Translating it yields CATSSLRHEQYF.

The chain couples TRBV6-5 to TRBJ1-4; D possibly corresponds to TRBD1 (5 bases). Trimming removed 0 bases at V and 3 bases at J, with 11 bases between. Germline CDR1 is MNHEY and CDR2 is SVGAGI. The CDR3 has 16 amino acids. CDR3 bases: TGTGCCAGCAGTTACTCGAGTGACAGTCCTAATGAAAAACTGTTTTTT. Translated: CASSYSSDSPNEKLFF.

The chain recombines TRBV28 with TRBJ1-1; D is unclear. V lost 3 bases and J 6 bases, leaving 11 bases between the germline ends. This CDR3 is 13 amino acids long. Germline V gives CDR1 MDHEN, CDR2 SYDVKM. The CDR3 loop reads CASSFSKRAEAFF. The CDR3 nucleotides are TGTGCCAGCAGTTTTTCTAAACGCGCTGAAGCTTTCTTT. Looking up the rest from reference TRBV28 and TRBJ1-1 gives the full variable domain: DVKVTQSSRYLVKRTGEKVFLECVQDMDHENMFWYRQDPGLGLRLIYFSYDVKMKEKGDIPEGYSVSREKKERFSLILESASTNQTSMYLCASSFSKRAEAFFGQGTRLTVV.

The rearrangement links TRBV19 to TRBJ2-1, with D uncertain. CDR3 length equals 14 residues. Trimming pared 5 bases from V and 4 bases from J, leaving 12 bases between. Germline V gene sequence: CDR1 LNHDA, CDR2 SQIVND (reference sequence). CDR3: CASSPSGLYNEQFF. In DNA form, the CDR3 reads TGTGCCAGTAGTCCCTCCGGCCTGTACAATGAGCAGTTCTTC. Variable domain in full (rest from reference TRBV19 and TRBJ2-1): DGGITQSPKYLFRKEGQNVTLSCEQNLNHDAMYWYRQDPGQGLRLIYYSQIVNDFQKGDIAEGYSVSREKKESFPLTVTSAQKNPTAFYLCASSPSGLYNEQFFGPGTRLTVL.

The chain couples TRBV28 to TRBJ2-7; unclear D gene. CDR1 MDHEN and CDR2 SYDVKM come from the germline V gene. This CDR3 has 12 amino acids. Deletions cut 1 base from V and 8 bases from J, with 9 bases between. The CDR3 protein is CASSLFGRQQYF. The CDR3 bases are TGTGCCAGCAGTTTATTTGGGCGGCAGCAGTACTTC.

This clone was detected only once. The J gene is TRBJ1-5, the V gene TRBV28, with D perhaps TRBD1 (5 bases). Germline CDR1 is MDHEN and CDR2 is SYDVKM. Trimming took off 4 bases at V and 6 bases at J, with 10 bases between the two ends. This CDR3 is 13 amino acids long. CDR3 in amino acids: CASSSLGRQPQHF. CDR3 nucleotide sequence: TGTGCCAGCAGTTCCTTGGGGCGTCAGCCCCAGCATTTT.

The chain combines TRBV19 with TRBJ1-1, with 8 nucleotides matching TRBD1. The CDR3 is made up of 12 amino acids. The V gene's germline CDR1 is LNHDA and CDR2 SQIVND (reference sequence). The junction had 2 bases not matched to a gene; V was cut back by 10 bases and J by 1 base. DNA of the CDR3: TGTGCCACAGGACAGGGGAACACTGAAGCTTTCTTT. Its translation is CATGQGNTEAFF.

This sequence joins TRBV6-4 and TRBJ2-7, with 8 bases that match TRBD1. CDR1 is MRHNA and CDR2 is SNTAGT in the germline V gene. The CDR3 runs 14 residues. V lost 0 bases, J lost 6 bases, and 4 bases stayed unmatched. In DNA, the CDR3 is TGTGCCAGCAGTGACTCGGCAGGGGGCGTCGAGCAGTACTTC. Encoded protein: CASSDSAGGVEQYF.

CDR3 amino acids: CASSTFGGYNEQFF. The CDR3 DNA follows: TGTGCCAGCAGCACCTTCGGGGGATACAATGAGCAGTTCTTC. The chain links TRBV7-9 to TRBJ2-1, with D maybe TRBD2 (6 bases). The CDR3 spans 14 residues. The germline gives CDR1 SEHNR, CDR2 FQNEAQ (reference sequence). V was clipped by 5 bases and J by 4 bases, with 12 bases between them.

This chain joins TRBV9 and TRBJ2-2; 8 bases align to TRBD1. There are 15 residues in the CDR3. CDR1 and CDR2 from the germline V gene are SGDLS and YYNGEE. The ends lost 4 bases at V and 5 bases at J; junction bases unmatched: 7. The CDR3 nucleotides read TGTGCCAGCAGCTCGGGACAGGAAGAGACCGGGGAGCTGTTTTTT. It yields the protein CASSSGQEETGELFF.

This chain's CDR3 is CATAAGSTEAFF. The CDR3 nucleotides are TGTGCCACTGCCGCAGGGTCCACTGAAGCTTTCTTT. V gene TRBV19 combines with J gene TRBJ1-1, with D perhaps matching TRBD1 (5 bases). Per germline, CDR1 LNHDA and CDR2 SQIVND (reference sequence). The CDR3 spans 12 residues. V lost 10 bases and J 4 bases, leaving 13 bases between the germline ends.

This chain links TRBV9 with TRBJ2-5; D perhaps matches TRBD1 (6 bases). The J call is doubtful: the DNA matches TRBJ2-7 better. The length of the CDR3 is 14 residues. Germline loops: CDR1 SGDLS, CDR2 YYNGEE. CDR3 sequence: CASSVATGSYEQYF. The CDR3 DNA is TGTGCCAGCAGCGTAGCTACAGGGTCCTACGAGCAGTACTTC.

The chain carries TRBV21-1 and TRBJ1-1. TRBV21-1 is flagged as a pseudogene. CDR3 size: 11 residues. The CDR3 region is CARVGTCEAFF. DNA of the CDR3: TGTGCCAGAGTCGGAACATGTGAAGCTTTCTTT.

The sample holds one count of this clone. The CDR3 reads CASRGSSYNEQFF. CDR3 nucleotide sequence: TGTGCCAGTCGGGGGAGCTCCTACAATGAGCAGTTCTTC. The V and J genes are TRBV6-5 and TRBJ2-1; TRBD2 is a possible D gene (6 bases). From germline, CDR1 is MNHEY and CDR2 SVGAGI. V dropped 9 bases and J dropped 0 bases, with 9 bases sitting between them. CDR3 length equals 13 residues.

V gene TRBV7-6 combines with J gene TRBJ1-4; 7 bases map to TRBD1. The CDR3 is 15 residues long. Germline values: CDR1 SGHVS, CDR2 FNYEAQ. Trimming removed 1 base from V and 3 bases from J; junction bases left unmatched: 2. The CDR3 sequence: CASSLGTGANEKLFF. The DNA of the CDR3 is TGTGCCAGCAGCTTAGGAACAGGGGCTAATGAAAAACTGTTTTTT.

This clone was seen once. For the CDR3, the DNA is TGTGCCAGCAGTTACTCACAGCTGCCATCAGATACGCAGTATTTT. Translating it yields CASSYSQLPSDTQYF. The chain combines TRBV6-5 with TRBJ2-3, with D uncertain. The CDR3 has 15 amino acids. Germline V lookup: CDR1 MNHEY, CDR2 SVGAGI. Trimming cost V 0 bases and J 4 bases, with 11 bases left between them.

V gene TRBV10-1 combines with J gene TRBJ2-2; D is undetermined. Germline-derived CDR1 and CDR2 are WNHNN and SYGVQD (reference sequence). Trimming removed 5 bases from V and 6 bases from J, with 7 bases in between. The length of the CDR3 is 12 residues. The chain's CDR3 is CASSSEAGELFF. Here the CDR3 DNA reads TGCGCCAGCAGTTCCGAGGCCGGGGAGCTGTTTTTT.

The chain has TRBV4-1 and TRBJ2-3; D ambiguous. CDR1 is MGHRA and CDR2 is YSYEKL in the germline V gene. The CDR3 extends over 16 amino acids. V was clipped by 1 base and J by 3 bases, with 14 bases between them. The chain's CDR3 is CASSQGGTLGTDTQYF. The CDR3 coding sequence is TGCGCCAGCAGCCAAGGGGGTACGTTAGGAACAGATACGCAGTATTTT.

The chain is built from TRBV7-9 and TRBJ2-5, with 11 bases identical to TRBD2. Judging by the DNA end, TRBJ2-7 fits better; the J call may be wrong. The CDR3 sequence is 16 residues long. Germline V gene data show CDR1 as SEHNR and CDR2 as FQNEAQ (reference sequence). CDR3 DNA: TGTGCCAGCAGCTTTGCTAGCGGGAGGCACTCCTACGAGCAGTACTTC. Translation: CASSFASGRHSYEQYF.

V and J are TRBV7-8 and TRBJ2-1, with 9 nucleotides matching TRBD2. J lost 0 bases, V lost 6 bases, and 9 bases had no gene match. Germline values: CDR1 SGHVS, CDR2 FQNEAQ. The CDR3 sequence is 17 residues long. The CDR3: CASSYPLAGASYNEQFF. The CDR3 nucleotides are TGTGCCAGCAGTTATCCACTAGCGGGTGCCTCCTACAATGAGCAGTTCTTC.

CDR3 sequence: CASSTGDYEQYF. The CDR3 DNA reads TGTGCCAGCAGCACCGGGGACTACGAGCAGTACTTC. This rearrangement joins TRBV7-9 to TRBJ2-7; D possibly corresponds to TRBD2 (5 bases). Germline loops: CDR1 SEHNR, CDR2 FQNEAQ (reference sequence). Trimming pared 5 bases from V and 3 bases from J, leaving 8 bases between. The CDR3 totals 12 residues.